This TCR beta chain was observed in a study of shared clonotypes between healthy human individuals. For each subset, genomic DNA was distributed in equal portions over several immunoSEQ plates. PCR replicates from unsorted PBMC used approximately 300 ng DNA, and this amount was some 30,000 T cell genomes. Profiled with immunoSEQ multiplex PCR; TCRdb holds only in-frame clones, not every one. The sample includes about 480,000 clones, more than 65% of them seen just once. This clone was observed a few times. The CDR3 runs 12 residues. Trimming shortened V by 4 bases and J by 5 bases, and 9 bases separated the two germline ends. Germline values: CDR1 MNHNY, CDR2 SVGAGI (reference sequence).

The TCR comes from a woman in her forties in good health. Some clones in this sample may be carry-over from other donors' samples. The chain joins TRBV6-6 to TRBJ2-7; no reliable D call. The sequencing input was PBMCs. CDR3 region: CASSSYLDEQYF. CDR3 bases: TGTGCCAGCAGTTCCTACCTAGACGAGCAGTACTTC.